What follows are 16 T cell receptor beta chains derived from one specimen sequenced in a study of T cell responses to AZD1222 COVID-19 vaccine. This table comes from immunoSEQ multiplex PCR, and its TCRdb copy is limited to in-frame clones, with some not included. Of tens of thousands of clones listed, roughly 87% are singletons. The starting material was peripheral blood, obtained on day 0 of AZD1222 vaccination. Receptors were obtained from an adult in good health.

This clone was observed once. The CDR3: CASKQSGQPQHF. The CDR3 bases are TGTGCCAGTAAACAGTCGGGGCAGCCCCAGCATTTT. The V call is TRBV19, the J call TRBJ1-5; D not resolved. The germline V gene has CDR1 LNHDA and CDR2 SQIVND (reference sequence). The CDR3 consists of 12 residues. V was pared by 7 bases and J by 7 bases, with 11 bases between.

The DNA of the CDR3 is TGCGCCAGCAGCTTGGATTCCAGCTACACCGGGGAGCTGTTTTTT. Its protein product is CASSLDSSYTGELFF. V gene TRBV5-1 combines with J gene TRBJ2-2, with no clear D. The CDR3 covers 15 residues. CDR1 and CDR2 (germline): SGHRS, YFSETQ. Trimming removed 0 bases at V and 3 bases at J, with 9 bases between.

The J gene is TRBJ2-2, the V gene TRBV6-1, with D unclear. CDR3 size: 14 residues. V gave up 2 bases and J gave up 4 bases, with 8 bases separating them. The germline gives CDR1 MNHNS, CDR2 SASEGT. As DNA, the CDR3 is TGTGCCAGCAGTGAACAAAGGCCCACCGGGGAGCTGTTTTTT. Translating it yields CASSEQRPTGELFF.

The chain recombines TRBV5-6 with TRBJ1-2; maybe TRBD1 (6 bases). The V end was cut by 4 bases, the J end by 7 bases, with 20 bases between. CDR1 is SGHDT and CDR2 is YYEEEE in the germline V gene. The CDR3 is 15 residues long. The CDR3, as DNA: TGTGCCAGCAGCCCGGTCGGCGGGGGCGCAGGTGGCTACACCTTC. Its protein product is CASSPVGGGAGGYTF.

The chain uses TRBV5-6 and TRBJ2-1; 14 bases match TRBD2. The germline V gene has CDR1 SGHDT and CDR2 YYEEEE. The CDR3 is 15 residues long. V was clipped by 4 bases and J by 6 bases; unmatched bases: 3. CDR3 sequence: CASSAGTSGGNEQFF. CDR3 bases: TGTGCCAGCAGCGCCGGGACTAGCGGGGGCAATGAGCAGTTCTTC.

The chain uses TRBV10-3 and TRBJ2-3, with a weak D call TRBD2 (6 bases). Germline CDR1 is ENHRY and CDR2 is SYGVKD. The V end lost 5 bases, the J end lost 0 bases, and 18 bases lay between the germline ends. The CDR3 extends over 17 amino acids. CDR3 coding DNA: TGTGCCATCAGTCTGGCTTCGAGCGGGCGCAGCACAGATACGCAGTATTTT. Protein sequence: CAISLASSGRSTDTQYF.

The rearrangement joins TRBV6-1 to TRBJ2-2; 7 positions agree with TRBD1. Trimming took 4 bases from V and 7 from J; bases not matched to a gene: 15. The germline V gene has CDR1 MNHNS and CDR2 SASEGT. The CDR3 length is 17 residues. CDR3 protein: CASSAPTGWGGGGELFF. Written as DNA, the CDR3 is TGTGCCAGCAGTGCCCCGACAGGGTGGGGCGGTGGCGGGGAGCTGTTTTTT.

This sequence joins TRBV6-2 or TRBV6-3 and TRBJ2-7, with 8 bases aligning to TRBD1. Germline CDR1 is MNHEY and CDR2 is SVGEGT. The CDR3 spans 15 residues. The V gene end was trimmed by 5 bases and the J gene end by 0 bases; junction bases not matched to a gene: 6. The CDR3 bases are TGTGCCAGCAGTAAATGGGACAGGAGCTCCTACGAGCAGTACTTC. It codes for CASSKWDRSSYEQYF.

CDR3 DNA: TGTGCCAGCAGCTTGGTCAGGGCCCTACTTACCCAGAATGAGCAGTTCTTC. Translated, it gives CASSLVRALLTQNEQFF. The chain recombines TRBV5-8 with TRBJ2-1; tentative D call: TRBD1 (5 bases). Trimming took off 0 bases at V and 7 bases at J, with 20 bases between the two ends. Germline CDR1 is SGHTS and CDR2 is YDEGEE. The CDR3 runs to 17 residues.

The table lists this clone with a count of one. The genes are TRBV14 and TRBJ1-2; weak D call: TRBD1 (5 bases). The CDR3 has 12 amino acids. Trimming removed 4 bases from V and 6 bases from J, with 9 bases in between. CDR1 is SGHDN, CDR2 FVKESK, per germline. CDR3 in DNA: TGTGCCAGCAGCCTTCAGGGTGATGGCTACACCTTC. Protein product: CASSLQGDGYTF.

This clone came up once. CDR3 bases: TGTGCCAGCAGCCGATCCTGGCTGCAAGAGACCCAGTACTTC. As protein: CASSRSWLQETQYF. The chain couples TRBV11-2 to TRBJ2-5; no clear D. The CDR3 has 14 amino acids. Germline CDR1 SGHAT, CDR2 FQNNGV. V lost 5 bases, J lost 2 bases, and 12 bases lay in between.

The rearrangement joins TRBV19 to TRBJ1-5; possibly TRBD1 for D (5 bases). The CDR3 extends over 13 amino acids. V was clipped by 7 bases and J by 3 bases, with 10 bases between them. The V gene's germline CDR1 is LNHDA and CDR2 SQIVND (reference sequence). CDR3 residues: CASTDSLNQPQHF. The CDR3 nucleotides read TGTGCCAGTACCGACAGCCTCAATCAGCCCCAGCATTTT.

The chain recombines TRBV6-6 with TRBJ2-5, with TRBD1 as a possible D gene (5 bases). Germline V lookup: CDR1 MNHNY, CDR2 SVGAGI (reference sequence). The CDR3 length is 15 residues. Between the trimmed V and J ends, which lost 2 bases and 5 bases, there was a span of 15 bases. The CDR3: CASSYPDSYPETQYF. CDR3 nucleotides: TGTGCCAGCAGTTACCCAGACAGCTACCCCGAGACCCAGTACTTC.

This clone was seen just once. This chain joins TRBV5-4 and TRBJ2-7, with D possibly matching TRBD1 (6 bases). Per the germline V gene, CDR1 is SGHNT and CDR2 is YYREEE (reference sequence). V lost 2 bases and J lost 4, with 13 bases in between. The CDR3 totals 14 residues. CDR3 protein: CASSLQGGTYEQYF. The CDR3 region has the DNA TGTGCCAGCAGCTTACAGGGCGGAACTTACGAGCAGTACTTC. Together with reference TRBV5-4 and TRBJ2-7, the CDR3 gives the full variable domain: ETGVTQSPTHLIKTRGQQVTLRCSSQSGHNTVSWYQQALGQGPQFIFQYYREEENGRGNFPPRFSGLQFPNYSSELNVNALELDDSALYLCASSLQGGTYEQYFGPGTRLTVT.

In nucleotides, the CDR3 is TGTGCCTGGAGTGCCCTTCGGCCGAACACTGAAGCTTTCTTT. Protein: CAWSALRPNTEAFF. The V gene is TRBV30, the J gene TRBJ1-1, with no clear D. There are 14 residues in the CDR3. Trimming cost V 1 base and J 1 base, with 10 bases left between them. Per the germline V gene, CDR1 is GTSNPN and CDR2 is SVGIG (reference sequence).

The chain joins TRBV7-3 to TRBJ2-7, with D possibly being TRBD2 (5 bases). Germline V lookup: CDR1 SGHTA, CDR2 FQGTGA. V dropped 5 bases and J dropped 1 base, with 12 bases sitting between them. This CDR3 region has 14 residues. The CDR3 DNA reads TGTGCCAGCAGCACCAGCGGCGGTTCCTACGAGCAGTACTTC. Protein: CASSTSGGSYEQYF.